This T cell receptor beta chain is from a study of regulatory T cells in long-lasting Graves disease. Regarding the study as a whole: It was possible that the small sample size reduced accuracy.

This clonotype was detected many times. Its specificity is not known. From germline, CDR1 is MGHDK and CDR2 SYGVNS. The CDR3 totals 16 residues. V shed 2 bases, J shed 4 bases, and the junction held 7 bases outside the gene matches. Time point here: newly diagnosed GD, antithyroid drugs for less than 3 months. The authors made the TCR library using RNA they extracted from PBMCs. With iRepertoire HTBI primers and Arm-PCR of CDR3 regions, TCR beta libraries were built. TCRdb reanalysed the multiplex PCR reads using MiXCR and keeps one entry per CDR3 protein. In the table there are hundreds of thousands of distinct CDR3 sequences, 16% of which are singletons. The same sample was also studied in work on T cells in Graves' hyperthyroidism and ophthalmopathy.

The TCR originated in a man aged 35 to 55 with Graves disease. Sequences were derived from peripheral blood mononuclear cells (PBMCs), sampled at new diagnosis, from a patient treated with antithyroid drugs. This chain joins TRBV25-1 and TRBJ2-7, with TRBD2 matching 11 bases. The chain's CDR3 is CASSEELAGDLYEQYF. DNA for the CDR3: TGTGCCAGCAGTGAAGAACTAGCGGGGGACTTATACGAGCAGTACTTC.